Listed below are T cell receptor beta chains from one sample, sequenced in a study of breast tumors, draining lymph nodes, adjacent tissues. TCRdb reprocessed the multiplex PCR reads via MiXCR and lists one record per CDR3 protein. Of over 130,000 distinct CDR3 sequences in the sample, 30% to 35% were seen once. Sequencing was done on a sample of axillary lymph node tissue. Receptors were obtained from a female donor with breast cancer. Some clones in this sample may be carry-over from other donors' samples. Both conserved end residues are part of each CDR3. The order of the fields is clone size, V gene, J gene, D gene, CDR3 DNA, CDR3 protein. A D gene is named only where the DNA matches it firmly. Some rows have no size entry. The others give once, few or many, or a class for an expanded clone.

>few|TRBV18|TRBJ2-1|.
TGTGCCAGCTCACCCAAGGGGGTAGGCAATGAGCAGTTCTTC
CASSPKGVGNEQFF
>many|TRBV20-1|TRBJ2-4|.
TGCAGTGCAATGCGGGACTCCTATCTAGCCAAAAACATTCAGTACTTC
CSAMRDSYLAKNIQYF
>many|TRBV2|TRBJ2-1|.
TGTGCCAGCAGTCGGGACACTCTAAATGAGCAGTTCTTC
CASSRDTLNEQFF
>.|TRBV20-1|TRBJ2-3|TRBD2
TGCAGTGCTAGATTTGTCGGACTAGCGGGGATCGACCGTGCAGATACGCAGTATTTT
CSARFVGLAGIDRADTQYF
>many|TRBV11-1|TRBJ2-2|.
TGTGCCAGCAGCTTAGGTAGAGGAGGAGGGACCGGGGAGCTGTTTTTT
CASSLGRGGGTGELFF
>many|TRBV5-1|TRBJ2-3|TRBD1
TGCGCCAGCAGACCGGGACAGTCTAGCACAGATACGCAGTATTTT
CASRPGQSSTDTQYF
>many|TRBV19|TRBJ1-2|.
TGTGCCAGTAGTACCCTCGACACAGGTAGTTATGGCTACACCTTC
CASSTLDTGSYGYTF
>many|TRBV5-1|TRBJ2-5|TRBD1
TGCGCCAGCAGCGTGACAGGGAAACAAGAGACCCAGTACTTC
CASSVTGKQETQYF
>few|TRBV9|TRBJ1-1|TRBD1
TGTGCCAGCAGCGTACCTCGACAGGGAATGGACACTGAAGCTTTCTTT
CASSVPRQGMDTEAFF
>.|TRBV7-9|TRBJ2-3|TRBD2
TGTGCCAGCGGCGCGGGAGGGCCAGACGAGCAGTATTTT
CASGAGGPDEQYF
>.|TRBV7-3|TRBJ1-1|.
TGTGCCAGCAGTCGTCTCTCGGGGACTGAAGCTTTCTTT
CASSRLSGTEAFF
>many|TRBV6-5|TRBJ1-4|.
TGTGCCAGCAGTTACTCCCGCAGGGCAACTAATGAAAAACTGTTTTTT
CASSYSRRATNEKLFF
>.|TRBV2|TRBJ2-1|TRBD2
TGTGCCAGCAGTGAAAAGGCGGGGGGGACCATTGAGCAGTTCTTC
CASSEKAGGTIEQFF
>.|TRBV2|TRBJ2-2|.
TGTGCCAGCAGTGAATCGGGGAGCTCTGGGGGGGAGCTGTTTTTT
CASSESGSSGGELFF
>many|TRBV19|TRBJ1-5|.
TGTGCCAGTAGTATCGGTCGTGACGTGGGCAATCAGCCCCAGCATTTT
CASSIGRDVGNQPQHF
>.|TRBV28|TRBJ2-3|.
TGTGCCAGCGGTTCGCCATACAGGTCACGGGGAGATACGCAGTATTTT
CASGSPYRSRGDTQYF
>.|TRBV4-1|TRBJ1-1|.
TGCGCCAGCTCCGGGCCGTGGAAGAACACTGAAGCTTTCTTT
CASSGPWKNTEAFF
>many|TRBV28|TRBJ1-4|TRBD1
TGTGCCAGCAGCGGACAGGGGAGATATGAAAAACTGTTTTTT
CASSGQGRYEKLFF
>few|TRBV10-1|TRBJ2-1|.
TGCGCCAGCAGCCCTCGGCGAGGGGTTAAGAATGAGCAGTTCTTC
CASSPRRGVKNEQFF
>.|TRBV6-1|TRBJ1-4|.
TGTGCCAGCAGTAGGACGGGGAGTGAAAAACTGTTTTTT
CASSRTGSEKLFF
>many|TRBV6-2/TRBV6-3|TRBJ1-5|.
TGTGCCAGCAGCCGATCTGGGGTGAGCAATCAGCCCCAGCATTTT
CASSRSGVSNQPQHF
>.|TRBV2|TRBJ1-6|.
TGTGCCGCAGGGATTTTGAATAATTCACCCCTCCACTTT
CAAGILNNSPLHF
>many|TRBV7-9|TRBJ2-5|.
TGTGCCAGCAGCTTAAGTTCAGGCCAAGAGACCCAGTACTTC
CASSLSSGQETQYF
>many|TRBV7-2|TRBJ1-5|.
TGTGCCAGCAGCTCGAGGGGGGCGAGCAATCAGCCCCAGCATTTT
CASSSRGASNQPQHF
>many|TRBV27|TRBJ1-2|.
TGTGCCAGCGGTAGGGCCGGTGGCTACACCTTC
CASGRAGGYTF
>many|TRBV5-1|TRBJ2-3|TRBD2
TGCGCCAGCAGTGTTTGGGGACTAGACACAGATACGCAGTATTTT
CASSVWGLDTDTQYF
>few|TRBV29-1|TRBJ1-1|.
TGCAGCGTTTTTTCAGAAGTAGAAGCTTTCTTT
CSVFSEVEAFF
>.|TRBV6-6|TRBJ1-5|TRBD1
TGTGCCAGCAGCAGCGGGACAGGTATAATGGTGCAGCCCCAGCATTTT
CASSSGTGIMVQPQHF
>many|TRBV27|TRBJ1-2|TRBD1
TGTGCCAGCAGTCCCCTGGACAGGGTAAACTATGGCTACACCTTC
CASSPLDRVNYGYTF
>.|TRBV20-1|TRBJ2-7|.
TGCAGTGCTAGAGGGGGAGACTCCTACGAGCAGTACTTC
CSARGGDSYEQYF
>many|TRBV7-9|TRBJ2-2|.
TGTGCCAGCAGCTTAGCCGCGGCAGCAGGCGGGGAGCTGTTTTTT
CASSLAAAAGGELFF
>many|TRBV18|TRBJ1-6|.
TGTGCCAGCTCATCGACGGTGAACAATAATTCACCCCTCCACTTT
CASSSTVNNNSPLHF
>few|TRBV12-3/TRBV12-4|TRBJ1-1|TRBD1
TGTGCCAGCAGTTTCCGACAGGGGAACACTGAAGCTTTCTTT
CASSFRQGNTEAFF
>.|TRBV19|TRBJ1-2|TRBD1
TGTGCCAGTAGTACCCCGGGACAGGTTAACTATGGCTACACCTTC
CASSTPGQVNYGYTF
>.|TRBV6-4|TRBJ1-1|TRBD1
TGTGCCAGCAGCGAGACGGACAGGGGAGGCGGTGAAGCTTTCTTT
CASSETDRGGGEAFF
>.|TRBV4-2|TRBJ1-1|.
TGTGCCAGCAGCCAGATAGTCGGGGGAGCTTTCTTT
CASSQIVGGAFF
>.|TRBV7-8|TRBJ1-5|.
TGTGCCACCATCATCACGACTAGCGGGGGTCGTGAGACCCAGCATTTT
CATIITTSGGRETQHF